These 10 T cell receptor beta chains share one sample of origin, sequenced in a study of cytomegalovirus exposure and HLA in healthy donors. It was with 60 Vbeta and 13 Jbeta primers that the PCR ran. This table comes from immunoSEQ multiplex PCR, and its TCRdb copy is limited to in-frame clones, with some not included. The data hold approximately 120,000 clones, with under 80% observed a single time. Sequencing used PBMCs. The origin of the receptors is a man between 40 and 49 years old in good health and CMV-seropositive.

The V and J genes are TRBV19 and TRBJ2-1; perhaps TRBD2 as D (6 bases). The CDR3 is 15 amino acids. Germline-derived CDR1 and CDR2 are LNHDA and SQIVND (reference sequence). V shed 7 bases and J shed 8 bases, with 21 bases lying between them. This chain's CDR3 is CASTPRGELWDEQFF. For the CDR3, the DNA is TGTGCCAGTACCCCTCGCGGGGAATTGTGGGATGAGCAGTTCTTC.

The chain joins TRBV19 to TRBJ2-1, with D possibly being TRBD2 (5 bases). Germline values: CDR1 LNHDA, CDR2 SQIVND (reference sequence). This CDR3 is 15 amino acids long. V lost 5 bases and J 0 bases, leaving 11 bases between the germline ends. The CDR3 sequence: CASSPGLDSYNEQFF. In DNA form, the CDR3 reads TGTGCCAGTAGTCCTGGACTCGACTCCTACAATGAGCAGTTCTTC.

The V gene is TRBV7-7, the J gene TRBJ2-2, with 11 bases that match TRBD2. CDR3 size: 15 residues. Germline V gene data show CDR1 as SSHAT and CDR2 as FNYEAQ (reference sequence). The junction had 5 bases not matched to a gene; V was cut back by 4 bases and J by 7 bases. CDR3 region: CASSSTSGAGGELFF. In DNA form, the CDR3 reads TGTGCCAGCAGCTCGACTAGCGGGGCAGGCGGGGAGCTGTTTTTT.

The chain is built from TRBV7-2 and TRBJ2-7, with TRBD2 identical over 11 bases. The CDR3 is 17 residues long. CDR1 is SGHTA, CDR2 FQGNSA, per germline. The V and J ends lost 5 bases and 6 bases, in that order; junction bases with no gene match: 15. CDR3 region: CASSRIAGGRSWGEQYF. In DNA form, the CDR3 reads TGTGCCAGCAGCCGTATAGCGGGAGGGAGGTCATGGGGCGAGCAGTACTTC.

The chain couples TRBV11-1 to TRBJ2-7; 14 bases match TRBD2. Germline loops: CDR1 SGHAT, CDR2 FQDESV (reference sequence). The CDR3 is made up of 16 amino acids. V was clipped by 5 bases and J by 0 bases; unmatched bases: 3. The CDR3 region is CASSTGLAGASYEQYF. The CDR3 region has the DNA TGTGCCAGCAGCACGGGACTAGCGGGGGCCTCCTACGAGCAGTACTTC.

The chain couples TRBV7-3 to TRBJ2-3, with 7 nucleotides matching TRBD2. The CDR3 spans 19 residues. The V gene's germline CDR1 is SGHTA and CDR2 FQGTGA. Germline trimming cut 7 bases from V and 0 bases from J; bases unmatched to any gene: 19. The CDR3: CASIIPPQRGRGSTDTQYF. CDR3 sequence (DNA): TGTGCCAGCATCATACCCCCCCAGCGGGGAAGAGGGAGCACAGATACGCAGTATTTT.

The chain couples TRBV9 to TRBJ1-2; TRBD1 matches at 12 bases. V was clipped by 4 bases and J by 7 bases; unmatched bases: 8. The CDR3 length is 15 residues. Germline assignment: CDR1 SGDLS and CDR2 YYNGEE. The CDR3 here is CASSPGTGGAFGYTF. The CDR3 DNA reads TGTGCCAGCAGCCCTGGGACAGGGGGCGCGTTTGGCTACACCTTC.

This CDR3 is CASSLGTGPQETQYF. Written as DNA, the CDR3 is TGCGCCAGCAGCTTGGGGACAGGGCCGCAAGAGACCCAGTACTTC. The chain recombines TRBV5-1 with TRBJ2-5; TRBD1 matches 8 bases. Germline V lookup: CDR1 SGHRS, CDR2 YFSETQ. The ends lost 0 bases at V and 2 bases at J; junction bases unmatched: 3. The CDR3 length is 15 residues.

This clone has a handful of counts. The genes are TRBV30 and TRBJ1-6, with D perhaps TRBD1 (5 bases). This CDR3 region has 16 residues. The germline V gene encodes CDR1 GTSNPN and CDR2 SVGIG (reference sequence). The V gene lost 0 bases and the J gene lost 7 bases, with 16 bases spanning the gap. Here the CDR3 DNA reads TGTGCCTGGAGTGTGGCTAGGGGTGGGTACAATTCACCCCTCCACTTT. It codes for CAWSVARGGYNSPLHF. Drawing the rest from reference TRBV30 and TRBJ1-6, the complete variable domain is SQTIHQWPATLVQPVGSPLSLECTVEGTSNPNLYWYRQAAGRGLQLLFYSVGIGQISSEVPQNLSASRPQDRQFILSSKKLLLSDSGFYLCAWSVARGGYNSPLHFGNGTRLTVT.

The genes are TRBV6-1 and TRBJ2-5; 7 positions match TRBD2. The trim removed 4 bases at V and 1 base at J, leaving 3 bases unmatched. Germline V gene sequence: CDR1 MNHNS, CDR2 SASEGT. The CDR3 covers 14 residues. CDR3 residues: CASSAGRVQETQYF. Here the CDR3 DNA reads TGTGCCAGCAGTGCAGGGAGGGTCCAAGAGACCCAGTACTTC.